Shown below are 30 T cell receptor beta chains from a single sample sequenced in a study of a mutant IDH1 vaccine in newly diagnosed glioma. Sequenced by immunoSEQ multiplex PCR; TCRdb stores in-frame clones only, minus some. This table holds about 92,000 clones, 83% found once. Time point described: baseline, week 1 (first vaccination visit). Indicated treatment: pre-vaccination baseline after standard-of-care therapy. The sequences come from PBMCs, collected from a glioma patient treated with radiotherapy, temozolomide or both. Receptors were obtained from a woman in her forties or fifties with glioma.

J is TRBJ2-7 and V is TRBV7-2; D not certain. The germline V and J ends were trimmed by 3 bases and 3 bases, with 3 bases remaining between them. Germline values: CDR1 SGHTA, CDR2 FQGNSA. The CDR3 totals 11 residues. The CDR3, as DNA: TGTGCCAGCAGCTTCCGCTACGAGCAGTACTTC. This sequence encodes CASSFRYEQYF.

The chain carries TRBV30 and TRBJ1-3; D is undetermined. Germline CDR1 and CDR2: GTSNPN and SVGIG (reference sequence). The CDR3 consists of 12 residues. V was pared by 5 bases and J by 0 bases, with 5 bases between. The CDR3 region is CAWAISGNTIYF. The CDR3 coding sequence is TGTGCCTGGGCGATCTCTGGAAACACCATATATTTT. Full variable domain (missing parts from reference TRBV30 and TRBJ1-3): SQTIHQWPATLVQPVGSPLSLECTVEGTSNPNLYWYRQAAGRGLQLLFYSVGIGQISSEVPQNLSASRPQDRQFILSSKKLLLSDSGFYLCAWAISGNTIYFGEGSWLTVV.

The chain recombines TRBV19 with TRBJ1-2; D gene unclear. Trimming took off 4 bases at V and 2 bases at J, with 20 bases between the two ends. Per germline, CDR1 LNHDA and CDR2 SQIVND (reference sequence). CDR3 length: 17 residues. The CDR3 DNA reads TGTGCCAGTAGTAGTATCTGGACCGAGACCGCAAACTATGGCTACACCTTC. Protein: CASSSIWTETANYGYTF.

The rearrangement joins TRBV6-1 to TRBJ1-6; D unresolved. In germline, CDR1 is MNHNS, CDR2 SASEGT. Trimming removed 1 base from V and 7 bases from J, with 5 bases in between. The CDR3 consists of 13 residues. CDR3: CASSEDTNSPLHF. CDR3 coding DNA: TGTGCCAGCAGTGAAGACACCAATTCACCCCTCCACTTT.

The CDR3 reads CASSHGPRRGNQPQHF. The CDR3 DNA reads TGTGCCAGCAGCCACGGACCCCGACGAGGCAATCAGCCCCAGCATTTT. V is TRBV7-2 and J is TRBJ1-5; D uncertain. CDR3 length equals 16 residues. Trimming stripped 5 bases from V and 2 bases from J, with 16 bases between. CDR1 is SGHTA, CDR2 FQGNSA, per germline.

V gene TRBV19 combines with J gene TRBJ1-1, with D unclear. The CDR3 loop spans 15 amino acids. CDR1 and CDR2 from the germline V gene are LNHDA and SQIVND (reference sequence). Trimming pared 2 bases from V and 0 bases from J, leaving 10 bases between. CDR3 DNA sequence: TGTGCCAGTAGTATAAGGGCGACGATGAACACTGAAGCTTTCTTT. Translated: CASSIRATMNTEAFF.

V is TRBV6-6 and J is TRBJ2-5, with TRBD2 matching 15 bases. V was pared by 6 bases and J by 5 bases, with 7 bases of the junction left unmatched. There are 16 residues in the CDR3. Per germline, CDR1 MNHNY and CDR2 SVGAGI (reference sequence). The chain's CDR3 is CASRRGLAGGWETQYF. CDR3 bases: TGTGCCAGCAGACGAGGACTAGCGGGGGGGTGGGAGACCCAGTACTTC.

The chain recombines TRBV5-1 with TRBJ2-7, with D perhaps TRBD1 (7 bases). Germline V lookup: CDR1 SGHRS, CDR2 YFSETQ. The V and J ends lost 0 bases and 7 bases respectively, with 17 bases between them. The CDR3 sequence is 15 residues long. The CDR3 DNA is TGCGCCAGCAGCTTGGGACAGGGAGGAGTTTCGGAGCAGTACTTC. This gives the protein CASSLGQGGVSEQYF.

The chain carries TRBV27 and TRBJ2-7; perhaps TRBD1 as D (6 bases). V was clipped by 6 bases and J by 0 bases, with 12 bases between them. This CDR3 spans 14 amino acids. CDR1 is MNHEY and CDR2 is SMNVEV in the germline V gene (reference sequence). The CDR3 loop is CASSRQARSYEQYF. CDR3 nucleotides: TGTGCCAGCAGCCGACAGGCGCGCTCCTACGAGCAGTACTTC.

The gene calls are TRBV20-1 and TRBJ1-2; D gene uncertain. V lost 0 bases and J lost 6, with 5 bases in between. The CDR3 has 11 residues. CDR1 is DFQATT, CDR2 SNEGSKA, per germline (reference sequence). CDR3 in DNA: TGCAGTGCTAGAGAACCAAATGGCTACACCTTC. The encoded protein is CSAREPNGYTF.

This chain connects TRBV6-1 to TRBJ2-7; no definite D call. The germline V gene encodes CDR1 MNHNS and CDR2 SASEGT. The CDR3 is 14 amino acids. The V gene lost 7 bases and the J gene lost 6 bases, with 19 bases spanning the gap. The CDR3 sequence: CASNMGPGFGEQYF. The CDR3 DNA reads as TGTGCCAGCAATATGGGCCCGGGCTTCGGCGAGCAGTACTTC.

The chain recombines TRBV5-1 with TRBJ2-2; tentatively, D is TRBD1 (8 bases). Germline CDR1 SGHRS, CDR2 YFSETQ. V gave up 3 bases and J gave up 5 bases, with 14 bases separating them. This CDR3 is 15 amino acids long. The CDR3 nucleotides read TGCGCCAGCAGCTCGAAACAGGGGGGGACCGGGGAGCTGTTTTTT. Residues: CASSSKQGGTGELFF.

The chain has TRBV30 and TRBJ1-2; no firm D call. The CDR3 length is 12 residues. Germline CDR1 and CDR2: GTSNPN and SVGIG (reference sequence). Deletions cut 4 bases from V and 0 bases from J, with 6 bases between. This chain's CDR3 is CAWKISNYGYTF. The CDR3 nucleotides read TGTGCCTGGAAGATATCTAACTATGGCTACACCTTC.

The CDR3: CASSALGQPSYGYTF. CDR3 nucleotides: TGTGCCAGCAGTGCCTTGGGACAGCCCTCCTATGGCTACACCTTC. The chain links TRBV2 to TRBJ1-2; 7 bases are shared with TRBD1. J was trimmed by 4 bases and V by 4 bases; bases with no gene match: 9. CDR3 size: 15 residues. Germline assignment: CDR1 SNHLY and CDR2 FYNNEI.

The CDR3 DNA is TGTGCCTGGACATCCGGATTATTTAATGAAAAACTGTTTTTT. This gives the protein CAWTSGLFNEKLFF. The V and J genes are TRBV30 and TRBJ1-4; D remains ambiguous. Trimming pared 4 bases from V and 4 bases from J, leaving 13 bases between. The CDR3 has 14 residues. CDR1 is GTSNPN, CDR2 SVGIG, per germline (reference sequence).

The rearrangement joins TRBV4-3 to TRBJ2-2, with 9 bases aligning to TRBD2. This CDR3 has 15 residues. Trimming at V came to 4 bases and at J to 4 bases, leaving 4 bases not matched to a gene. CDR1 is LGHNA and CDR2 is YSLEER in the germline V gene. CDR3 bases: TGCGCCAGCAGCCCCGCGGGGGGGGGCACCGGGGAGCTGTTTTTT. The encoded protein is CASSPAGGGTGELFF.

This chain connects TRBV6-1 to TRBJ2-6, with D uncertain. The V and J ends lost 8 bases and 1 base respectively, with 9 bases between them. Germline CDR1 is MNHNS and CDR2 is SASEGT. The CDR3 extends over 14 amino acids. The CDR3 DNA reads TGTGCCAGCCAATCGTCATCTGGGGCCAACGTCCTGACTTTC. Translating gives CASQSSSGANVLTF.

The chain combines TRBV9 with TRBJ2-1; 10 nucleotides align to TRBD1. The CDR3 length is 17 residues. V gave up 4 bases and J gave up 3 bases; unmatched junction bases: 10. CDR1 is SGDLS, CDR2 YYNGEE, per germline. CDR3 sequence reads: CASSLRQGADNYNEQFF. The CDR3 coding sequence is TGTGCCAGCAGCCTGCGACAGGGGGCGGATAACTACAATGAGCAGTTCTTC.

J is TRBJ2-5 and V is TRBV10-3, with D possibly matching TRBD1 (6 bases). The CDR3 length is 14 residues. Trimming stripped 6 bases from V and 5 bases from J, with 16 bases between. The germline CDR1 and CDR2 sequences are ENHRY and SYGVKD. The CDR3 reads CAIRKTGQMETQYF. In nucleotides, the CDR3 is TGTGCCATCAGGAAAACAGGGCAGATGGAGACCCAGTACTTC.

The chain combines TRBV9 with TRBJ2-2, with D possibly called TRBD1 or TRBD2 (5 bases each). The CDR3 sequence is 16 residues long. Germline CDR1 is SGDLS and CDR2 is YYNGEE. Between the trimmed V and J ends, which lost 4 bases and 4 bases, there was a span of 17 bases. The CDR3 reads CASSFHADGATGELFF. The CDR3 region has the DNA TGTGCCAGCAGCTTCCATGCGGACGGGGCCACCGGGGAGCTGTTTTTT.

The V and J genes are TRBV6-5 and TRBJ1-6, with D maybe TRBD1 (6 bases). Germline CDR1 MNHEY, CDR2 SVGAGI. The CDR3 runs to 15 residues. The ends were cut back, 5 bases at V and 9 bases at J, with 17 bases in the middle. This CDR3 reads CASSPRGIRGSPLHF. In nucleotides, the CDR3 is TGTGCCAGCAGTCCCCGTGGGATCAGGGGTTCACCCCTCCACTTT.

In its sample, this clone was seen a few times. The CDR3 region has the DNA TGTGCCAGCAGTGGTCGGGGGGAAACTGAAGCTTTCTTT. Amino acid sequence: CASSGRGETEAFF. The chain has TRBV6-1 and TRBJ1-1, with a tentative D call TRBD1 (5 bases). Germline CDR1 is MNHNS and CDR2 is SASEGT. Trimming removed 4 bases at V and 5 bases at J, with 11 bases between. The CDR3 loop spans 13 amino acids.

This clone came up many times. This rearrangement joins TRBV4-3 to TRBJ2-1; 11 bases agree with TRBD1. Germline values: CDR1 LGHNA, CDR2 YSLEER. This CDR3 region has 16 residues. V was clipped by 0 bases and J by 6 bases; unmatched bases: 4. The CDR3 here is CASSQDPGQGGNEQFF. Here the CDR3 DNA reads TGCGCCAGCAGCCAAGATCCGGGACAGGGGGGCAATGAGCAGTTCTTC.

The V call is TRBV28, the J call TRBJ1-2; 7 nucleotides align to TRBD1. The trim removed 4 bases at V and 2 bases at J, leaving 7 bases unmatched. The germline V gene encodes CDR1 MDHEN and CDR2 SYDVKM. The CDR3 extends over 15 amino acids. CDR3 sequence: CASSSPLTGNYGYTF. The CDR3 DNA is TGTGCCAGCAGTTCTCCGCTGACAGGGAACTATGGCTACACCTTC.

The chain uses TRBV5-1 and TRBJ1-4, with 7 bases that match TRBD1. V shed 0 bases, J shed 7 bases, and the junction held 9 bases outside the gene matches. CDR3 length equals 16 residues. Germline V gene sequence: CDR1 SGHRS, CDR2 YFSETQ. CDR3 loop: CASSLEGSGGGEKLFF. In DNA form, the CDR3 reads TGCGCCAGCAGCTTGGAAGGATCAGGGGGTGGTGAAAAACTGTTTTTT.

The V and J genes are TRBV4-1 and TRBJ2-3; D is undetermined. Germline V lookup: CDR1 MGHRA, CDR2 YSYEKL. The CDR3 is 14 amino acids. V was pared by 0 bases and J by 4 bases, with 8 bases between. CDR3 sequence: CASSQESLADTQYF. The CDR3 bases are TGCGCCAGCAGCCAAGAGTCCCTCGCAGATACGCAGTATTTT.

The J gene is TRBJ2-7, the V gene TRBV9, with TRBD2 identical over 9 bases. This CDR3 contains 13 residues. V was pared by 5 bases and J by 4 bases, with 4 bases of the junction left unmatched. Germline V lookup: CDR1 SGDLS, CDR2 YYNGEE. CDR3 DNA: TGTGCCAGCAGTAGCGGGGGCCCTTACGAGCAGTACTTC. It yields the protein CASSSGGPYEQYF.

V is TRBV27 and J is TRBJ1-4; no clear D. The V end was cut by 6 bases, the J end by 5 bases, with 13 bases between. Germline-derived CDR1 and CDR2 are MNHEY and SMNVEV (reference sequence). The CDR3 covers 14 residues. The CDR3 is CASRPMVKNEKLFF. In DNA form, the CDR3 reads TGTGCCAGCAGGCCAATGGTGAAAAATGAAAAACTGTTTTTT.

J is TRBJ1-5 and V is TRBV15; D unclear. CDR3 length: 15 amino acids. From germline, CDR1 is LNHNV and CDR2 YYDKDF (reference sequence). V lost 0 bases, J lost 3 bases, and 9 bases lay in between. The CDR3 loop reads CATSRDPDLNQPQHF. CDR3 sequence (DNA): TGTGCCACCAGCAGAGATCCGGACCTCAATCAGCCCCAGCATTTT.

V and J are TRBV4-2 and TRBJ2-2, with D perhaps matching TRBD1 or TRBD2 (6 bases each). Per the germline V gene, CDR1 is LGHNA and CDR2 is YNFKEQ. The CDR3 runs 16 residues. V lost 0 bases and J 7 bases, leaving 15 bases between the germline ends. The CDR3 DNA reads as TGTGCCAGCAGCCAAGAAGGCAGGGGAGGATTCGGGGAGCTGTTTTTT. It codes for CASSQEGRGGFGELFF.